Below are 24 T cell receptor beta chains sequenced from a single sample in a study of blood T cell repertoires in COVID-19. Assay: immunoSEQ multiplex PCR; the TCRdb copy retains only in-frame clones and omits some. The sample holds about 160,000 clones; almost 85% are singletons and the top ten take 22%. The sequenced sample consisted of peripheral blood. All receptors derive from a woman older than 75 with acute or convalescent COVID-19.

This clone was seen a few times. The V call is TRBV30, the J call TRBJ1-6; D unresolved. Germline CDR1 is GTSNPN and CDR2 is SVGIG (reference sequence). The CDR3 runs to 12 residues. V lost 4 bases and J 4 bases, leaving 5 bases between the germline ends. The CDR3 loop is CAWTHYNSPLHF. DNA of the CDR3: TGTGCCTGGACCCATTATAATTCACCCCTCCACTTT.

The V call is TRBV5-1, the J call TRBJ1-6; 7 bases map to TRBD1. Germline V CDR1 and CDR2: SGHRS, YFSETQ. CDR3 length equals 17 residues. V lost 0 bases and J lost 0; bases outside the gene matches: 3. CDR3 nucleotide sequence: TGCGCCAGCAGCTTGGAGACAGGGAGCTCCTATAATTCACCCCTCCACTTT. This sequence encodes CASSLETGSSYNSPLHF.

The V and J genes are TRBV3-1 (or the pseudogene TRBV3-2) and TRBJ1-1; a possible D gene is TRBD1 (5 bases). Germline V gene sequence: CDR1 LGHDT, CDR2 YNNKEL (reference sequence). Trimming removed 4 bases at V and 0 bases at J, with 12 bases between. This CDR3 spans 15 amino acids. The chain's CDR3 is CASSRSGLVNTEAFF. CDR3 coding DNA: TGTGCCAGCAGCCGGTCGGGACTGGTGAACACTGAAGCTTTCTTT.

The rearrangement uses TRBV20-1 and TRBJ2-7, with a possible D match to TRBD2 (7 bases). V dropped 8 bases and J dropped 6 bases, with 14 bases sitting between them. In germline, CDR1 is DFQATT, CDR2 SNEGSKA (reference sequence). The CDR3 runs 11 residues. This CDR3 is CSLGGGGEQYF. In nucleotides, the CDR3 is TGCAGTCTGGGAGGGGGGGGCGAGCAGTACTTC.

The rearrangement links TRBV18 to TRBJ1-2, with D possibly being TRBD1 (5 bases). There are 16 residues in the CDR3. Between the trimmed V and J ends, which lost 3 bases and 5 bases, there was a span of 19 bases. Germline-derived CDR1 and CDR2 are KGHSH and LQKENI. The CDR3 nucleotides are TGTGCCAGCTCACCGAGTGTGGAGGGGTCCTCATATGGCTACACCTTC. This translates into CASSPSVEGSSYGYTF.

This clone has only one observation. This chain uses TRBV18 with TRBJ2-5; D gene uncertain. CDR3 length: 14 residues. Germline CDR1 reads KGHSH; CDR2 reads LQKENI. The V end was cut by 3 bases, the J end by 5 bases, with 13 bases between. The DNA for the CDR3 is TGTGCCAGCTCACCCCTCCCCCGTGAGGAGACCCAGTACTTC. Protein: CASSPLPREETQYF.

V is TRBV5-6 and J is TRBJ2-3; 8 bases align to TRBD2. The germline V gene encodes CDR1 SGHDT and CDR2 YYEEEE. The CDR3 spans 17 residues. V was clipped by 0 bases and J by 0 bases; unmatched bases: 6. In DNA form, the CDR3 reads TGTGCCAGCAGCTTGGGTAGCGGGATAATTAGCACAGATACGCAGTATTTT. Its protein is CASSLGSGIISTDTQYF.

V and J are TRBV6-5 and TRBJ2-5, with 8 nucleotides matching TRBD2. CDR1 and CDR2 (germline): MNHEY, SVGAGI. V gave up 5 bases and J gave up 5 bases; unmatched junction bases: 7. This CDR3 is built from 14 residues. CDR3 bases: TGTGCCAGCAGTACCCCGGGGGGGAGGGAGACCCAGTACTTC. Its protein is CASSTPGGRETQYF.

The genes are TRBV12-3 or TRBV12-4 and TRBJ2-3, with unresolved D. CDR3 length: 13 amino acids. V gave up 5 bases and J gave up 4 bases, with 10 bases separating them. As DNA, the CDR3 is TGTGCCAGCAGTGTGGGCTATCCAGATACGCAGTATTTT. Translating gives CASSVGYPDTQYF.

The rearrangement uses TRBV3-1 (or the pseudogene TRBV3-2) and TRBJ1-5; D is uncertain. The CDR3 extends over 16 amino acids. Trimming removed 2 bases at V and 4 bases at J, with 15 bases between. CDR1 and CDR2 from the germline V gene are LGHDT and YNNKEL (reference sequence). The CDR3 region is CASSQSPSRGNQPQHF. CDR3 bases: TGTGCCAGCAGCCAAAGCCCTAGTAGAGGTAATCAGCCCCAGCATTTT.

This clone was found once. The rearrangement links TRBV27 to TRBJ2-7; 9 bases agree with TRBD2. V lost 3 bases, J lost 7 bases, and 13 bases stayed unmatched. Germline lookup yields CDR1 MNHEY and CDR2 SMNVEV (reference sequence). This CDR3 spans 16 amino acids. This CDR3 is CASSFAVGGRAGEQYF. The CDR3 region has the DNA TGTGCCAGCAGTTTCGCTGTAGGCGGGAGGGCCGGGGAGCAGTACTTC.

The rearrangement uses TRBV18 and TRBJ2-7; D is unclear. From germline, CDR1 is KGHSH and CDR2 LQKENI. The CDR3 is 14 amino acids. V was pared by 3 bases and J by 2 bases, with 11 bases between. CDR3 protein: CASSPLWSPYEQYF. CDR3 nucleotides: TGTGCCAGCTCACCGCTCTGGAGCCCCTACGAGCAGTACTTC.

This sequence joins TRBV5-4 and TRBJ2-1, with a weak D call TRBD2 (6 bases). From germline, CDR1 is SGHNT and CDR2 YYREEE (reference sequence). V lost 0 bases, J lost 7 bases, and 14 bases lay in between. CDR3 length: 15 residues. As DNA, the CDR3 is TGTGCCAGCAGCTTGGGGGGGGAGATGGTGAATGAGCAGTTCTTC. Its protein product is CASSLGGEMVNEQFF.

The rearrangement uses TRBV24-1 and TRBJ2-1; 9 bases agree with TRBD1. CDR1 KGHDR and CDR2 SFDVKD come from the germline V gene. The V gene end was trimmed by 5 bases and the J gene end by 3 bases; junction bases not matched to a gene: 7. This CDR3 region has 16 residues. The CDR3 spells CATSGAGQGSYNEQFF. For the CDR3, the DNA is TGTGCCACCAGTGGAGCGGGACAGGGAAGCTACAATGAGCAGTTCTTC.

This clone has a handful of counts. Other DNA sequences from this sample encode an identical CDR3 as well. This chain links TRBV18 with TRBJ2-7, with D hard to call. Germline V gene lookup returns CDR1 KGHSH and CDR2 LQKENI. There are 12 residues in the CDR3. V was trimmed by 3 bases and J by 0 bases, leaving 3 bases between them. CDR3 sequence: CASSPSSYEQYF. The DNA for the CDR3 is TGTGCCAGCTCACCTAGCTCCTACGAGCAGTACTTC. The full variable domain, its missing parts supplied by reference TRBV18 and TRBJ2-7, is NAGVMQNPRHLVRRRGQEARLRCSPMKGHSHVYWYRQLPEEGLKFMVYLQKENIIDESGMPKERFSAEFPKEGPSILRIQQVVRGDSAAYFCASSPSSYEQYFGPGTRLTVT.

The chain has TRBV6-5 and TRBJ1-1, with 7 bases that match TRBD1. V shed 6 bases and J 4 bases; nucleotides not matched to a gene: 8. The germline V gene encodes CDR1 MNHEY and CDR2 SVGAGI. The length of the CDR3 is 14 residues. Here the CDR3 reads CASRDGQALTEAFF. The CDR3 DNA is TGTGCCAGCAGGGACGGACAGGCCCTCACTGAAGCTTTCTTT.

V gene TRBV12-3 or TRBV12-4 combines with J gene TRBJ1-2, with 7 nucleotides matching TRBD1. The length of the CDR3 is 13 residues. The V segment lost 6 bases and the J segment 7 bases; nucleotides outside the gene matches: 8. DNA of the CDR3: TGTGCCAGCAGAGCCGACAGGGCAGGTGGCTACACCTTC. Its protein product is CASRADRAGGYTF.

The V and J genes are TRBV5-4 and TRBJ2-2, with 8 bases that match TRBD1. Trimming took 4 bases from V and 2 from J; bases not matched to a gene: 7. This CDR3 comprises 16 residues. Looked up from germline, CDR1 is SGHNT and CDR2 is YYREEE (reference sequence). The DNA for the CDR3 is TGTGCCAGCAGCCCCCGACAGGGGCCAAACACCGGGGAGCTGTTTTTT. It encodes CASSPRQGPNTGELFF.

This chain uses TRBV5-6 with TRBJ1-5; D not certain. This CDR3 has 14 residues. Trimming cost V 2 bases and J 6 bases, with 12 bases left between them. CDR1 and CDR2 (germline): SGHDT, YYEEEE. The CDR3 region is CASSFAGIGQPQHF. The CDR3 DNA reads TGTGCCAGCAGCTTTGCGGGAATCGGTCAGCCCCAGCATTTT.

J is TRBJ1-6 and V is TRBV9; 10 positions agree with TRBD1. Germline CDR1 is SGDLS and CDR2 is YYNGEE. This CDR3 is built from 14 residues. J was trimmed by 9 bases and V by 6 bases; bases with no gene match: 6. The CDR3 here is CASTRGTGVSPLHF. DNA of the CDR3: TGTGCCAGCACTCGGGGGACAGGGGTTTCACCCCTCCACTTT.

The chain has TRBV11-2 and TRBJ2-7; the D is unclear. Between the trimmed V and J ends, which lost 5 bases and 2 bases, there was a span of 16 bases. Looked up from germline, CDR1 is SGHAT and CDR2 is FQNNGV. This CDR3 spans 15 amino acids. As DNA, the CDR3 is TGTGCCAGCAGCCCCCGTCCCGGGTCCACCTACGAGCAGTACTTC. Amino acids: CASSPRPGSTYEQYF.

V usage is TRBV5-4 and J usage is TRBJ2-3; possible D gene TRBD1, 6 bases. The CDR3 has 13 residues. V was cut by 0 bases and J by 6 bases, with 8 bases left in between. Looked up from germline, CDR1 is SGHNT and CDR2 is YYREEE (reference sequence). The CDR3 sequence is CASSLDRADTQYF. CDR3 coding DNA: TGTGCCAGCAGCTTGGACAGGGCCGATACGCAGTATTTT.

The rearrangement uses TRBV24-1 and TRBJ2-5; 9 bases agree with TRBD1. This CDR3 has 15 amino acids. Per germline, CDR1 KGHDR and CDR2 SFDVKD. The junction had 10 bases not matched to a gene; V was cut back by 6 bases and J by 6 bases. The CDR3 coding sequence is TGTGCCACCAGTCCCGCCGGGACAGGGTCTCAGACCCAGTACTTC. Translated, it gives CATSPAGTGSQTQYF.

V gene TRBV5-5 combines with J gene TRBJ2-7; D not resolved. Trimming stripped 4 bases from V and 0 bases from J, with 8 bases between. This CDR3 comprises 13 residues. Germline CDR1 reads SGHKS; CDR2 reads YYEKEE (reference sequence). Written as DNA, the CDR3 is TGTGCCAGCAGCCCCTGGAGCTCCTACGAGCAGTACTTC. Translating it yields CASSPWSSYEQYF.